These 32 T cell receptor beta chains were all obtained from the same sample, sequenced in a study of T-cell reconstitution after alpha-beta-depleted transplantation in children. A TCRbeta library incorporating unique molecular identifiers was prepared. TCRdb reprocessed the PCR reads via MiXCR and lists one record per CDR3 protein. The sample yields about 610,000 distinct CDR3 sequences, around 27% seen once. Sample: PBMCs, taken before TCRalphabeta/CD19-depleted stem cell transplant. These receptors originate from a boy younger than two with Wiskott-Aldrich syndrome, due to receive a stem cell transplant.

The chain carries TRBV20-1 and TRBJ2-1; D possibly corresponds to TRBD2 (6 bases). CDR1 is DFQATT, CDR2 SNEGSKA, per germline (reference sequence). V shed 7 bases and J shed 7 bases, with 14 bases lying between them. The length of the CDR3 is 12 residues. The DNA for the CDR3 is TGCAGTGGAGACGGGGCGGGGAATGAGCAGTTCTTC. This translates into CSGDGAGNEQFF.

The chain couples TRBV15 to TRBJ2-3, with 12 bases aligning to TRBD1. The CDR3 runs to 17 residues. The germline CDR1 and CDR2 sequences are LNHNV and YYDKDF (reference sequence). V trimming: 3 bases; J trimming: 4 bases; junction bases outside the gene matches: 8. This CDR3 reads CATSRTMGQGAADTQYF. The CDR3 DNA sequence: TGTGCCACCAGCAGGACTATGGGACAGGGGGCCGCAGATACGCAGTATTTT.

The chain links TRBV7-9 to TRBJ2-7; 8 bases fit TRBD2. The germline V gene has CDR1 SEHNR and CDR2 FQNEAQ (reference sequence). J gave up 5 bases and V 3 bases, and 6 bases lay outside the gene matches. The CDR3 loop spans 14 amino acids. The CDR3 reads CASSFSGIADEQYF. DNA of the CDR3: TGTGCCAGCAGCTTTAGCGGGATAGCGGACGAGCAGTACTTC.

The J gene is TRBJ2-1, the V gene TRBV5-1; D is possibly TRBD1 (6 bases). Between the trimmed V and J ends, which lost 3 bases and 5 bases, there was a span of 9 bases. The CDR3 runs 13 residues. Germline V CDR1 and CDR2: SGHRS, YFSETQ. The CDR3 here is CASSWDTHNEQFF. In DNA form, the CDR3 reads TGCGCCAGCAGCTGGGACACACACAATGAGCAGTTCTTC. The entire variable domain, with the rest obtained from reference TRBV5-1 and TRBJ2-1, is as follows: KAGVTQTPRYLIKTRGQQVTLSCSPISGHRSVSWYQQTPGQGLQFLFEYFSETQRNKGNFPGRFSGRQFSNSRSEMNVSTLELGDSALYLCASSWDTHNEQFFGPGTRLTVL.

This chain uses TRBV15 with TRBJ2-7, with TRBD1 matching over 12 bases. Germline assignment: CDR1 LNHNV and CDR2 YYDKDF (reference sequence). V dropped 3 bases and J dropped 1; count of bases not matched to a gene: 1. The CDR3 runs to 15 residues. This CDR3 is CATSRGQGASYEQYF. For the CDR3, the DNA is TGTGCCACCAGCAGGGGACAGGGGGCATCCTACGAGCAGTACTTC.

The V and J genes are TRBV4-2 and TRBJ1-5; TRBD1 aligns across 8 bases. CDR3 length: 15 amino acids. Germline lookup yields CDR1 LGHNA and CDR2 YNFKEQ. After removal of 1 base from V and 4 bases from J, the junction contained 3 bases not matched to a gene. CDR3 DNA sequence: TGTGCCAGCAGCCAAGGGCAGGGGGCGAATCAGCCCCAGCATTTT. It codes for CASSQGQGANQPQHF.

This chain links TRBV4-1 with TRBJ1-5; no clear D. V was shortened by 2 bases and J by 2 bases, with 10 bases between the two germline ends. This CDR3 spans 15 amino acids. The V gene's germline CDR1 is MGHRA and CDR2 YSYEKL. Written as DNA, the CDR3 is TGCGCCAGCAGCCAACACGGGGAGGGCAATCAGCCCCAGCATTTT. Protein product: CASSQHGEGNQPQHF.

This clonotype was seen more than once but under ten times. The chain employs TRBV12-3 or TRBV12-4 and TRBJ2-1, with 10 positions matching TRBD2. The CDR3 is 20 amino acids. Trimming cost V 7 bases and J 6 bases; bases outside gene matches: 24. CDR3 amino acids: CASTLLKRSGRAGLFNEQFF. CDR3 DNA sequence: TGTGCCAGCACCCTCCTCAAAAGAAGCGGGAGGGCCGGGTTATTCAATGAGCAGTTCTTC.

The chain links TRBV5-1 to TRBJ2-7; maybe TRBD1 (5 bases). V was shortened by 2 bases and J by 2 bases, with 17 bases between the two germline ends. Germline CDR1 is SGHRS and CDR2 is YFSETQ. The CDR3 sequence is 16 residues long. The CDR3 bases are TGCGCCAGCAGCTTTTTAGGTGGCACAGGACCCTACGAGCAGTACTTC. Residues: CASSFLGGTGPYEQYF.

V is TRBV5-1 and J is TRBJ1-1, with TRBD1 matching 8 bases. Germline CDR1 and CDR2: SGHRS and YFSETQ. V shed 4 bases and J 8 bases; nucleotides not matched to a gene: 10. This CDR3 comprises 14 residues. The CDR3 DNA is TGCGCCAGCAGCACCATTCCAGGGGGCCCCGAAGCTTTCTTT. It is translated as CASSTIPGGPEAFF.

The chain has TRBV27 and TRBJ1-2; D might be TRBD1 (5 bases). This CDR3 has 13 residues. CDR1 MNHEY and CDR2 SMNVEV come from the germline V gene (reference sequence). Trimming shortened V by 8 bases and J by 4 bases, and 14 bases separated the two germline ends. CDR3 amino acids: CASGTPPGYGYTF. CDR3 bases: TGTGCCAGCGGGACTCCACCAGGCTATGGCTACACCTTC.

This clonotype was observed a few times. The CDR3 bases are TGTGCCAGCAGAGCCAGCGGGAATTCCTACAATGAGCAGTTCTTC. Translation gives CASRASGNSYNEQFF. This sequence joins TRBV6-4 and TRBJ2-1; TRBD2 aligns across 7 bases. The CDR3 length is 15 residues. Germline V gene lookup returns CDR1 MRHNA and CDR2 SNTAGT. The J segment lost 1 base and the V segment lost 6 bases, leaving 6 bases of the junction unmatched.

The CDR3 DNA follows: TGTGCCAGCAGTTGGGGGACGGGGGACACTGAAGCTTTCTTT. Its protein product is CASSWGTGDTEAFF. The V and J genes are TRBV6-5 and TRBJ1-1, with D possibly TRBD1 on 5 matching bases. CDR3 size: 14 residues. Per germline, CDR1 MNHEY and CDR2 SVGAGI. Trimming removed 4 bases at V and 3 bases at J, with 12 bases between.

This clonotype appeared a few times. The CDR3 DNA follows: TGTGCCAGCAGCTTAGATCCGGGGGCTGGAAACACCATATATTTT. Its translation: CASSLDPGAGNTIYF. V gene TRBV7-9 combines with J gene TRBJ1-3; D may be TRBD1 (5 bases). V was clipped by 1 base and J by 2 bases, with 9 bases between them. The CDR3 consists of 15 residues. Germline values: CDR1 SEHNR, CDR2 FQNEAQ (reference sequence).

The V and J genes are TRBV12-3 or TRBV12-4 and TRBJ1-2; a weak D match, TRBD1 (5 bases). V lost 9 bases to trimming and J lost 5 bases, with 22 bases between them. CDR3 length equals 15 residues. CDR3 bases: TGTGCCAGTCTAAAGGCGGGACTGACTTCTTATGGCTACACCTTC. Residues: CASLKAGLTSYGYTF.

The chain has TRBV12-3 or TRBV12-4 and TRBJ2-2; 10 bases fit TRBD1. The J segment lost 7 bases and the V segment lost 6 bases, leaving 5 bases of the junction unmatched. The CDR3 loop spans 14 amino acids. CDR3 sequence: CASRATGGHGELFF. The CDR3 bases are TGTGCCAGCAGGGCGACAGGGGGCCACGGGGAGCTGTTTTTT.

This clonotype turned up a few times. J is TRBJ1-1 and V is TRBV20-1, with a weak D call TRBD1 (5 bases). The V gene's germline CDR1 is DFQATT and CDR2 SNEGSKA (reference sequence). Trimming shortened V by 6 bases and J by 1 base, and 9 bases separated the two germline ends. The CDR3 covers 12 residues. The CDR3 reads CSALGGNTEAFF. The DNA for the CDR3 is TGCAGTGCCCTGGGGGGGAACACTGAAGCTTTCTTT.

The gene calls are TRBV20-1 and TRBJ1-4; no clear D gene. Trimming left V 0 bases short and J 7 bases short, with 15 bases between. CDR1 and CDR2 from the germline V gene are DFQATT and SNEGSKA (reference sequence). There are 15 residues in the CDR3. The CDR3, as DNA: TGCAGTGCTAGAGATGCAAGGGCGGGAGGTGAAAAACTGTTTTTT. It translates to CSARDARAGGEKLFF.

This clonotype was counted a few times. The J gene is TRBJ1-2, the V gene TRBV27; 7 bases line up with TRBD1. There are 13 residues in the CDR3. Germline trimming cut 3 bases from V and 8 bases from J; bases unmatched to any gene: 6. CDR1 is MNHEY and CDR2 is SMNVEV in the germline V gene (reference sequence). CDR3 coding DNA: TGTGCCAGCAGTTTTCGAGGGGGCCGGGGCTACACCTTC. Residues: CASSFRGGRGYTF.

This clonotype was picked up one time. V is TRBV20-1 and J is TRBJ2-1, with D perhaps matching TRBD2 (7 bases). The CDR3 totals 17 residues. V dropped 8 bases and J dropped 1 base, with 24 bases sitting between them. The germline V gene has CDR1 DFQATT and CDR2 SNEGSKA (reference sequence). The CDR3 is CSCFWGRTAGSYNEQFF. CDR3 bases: TGCAGTTGTTTCTGGGGCCGGACAGCGGGATCCTACAATGAGCAGTTCTTC.

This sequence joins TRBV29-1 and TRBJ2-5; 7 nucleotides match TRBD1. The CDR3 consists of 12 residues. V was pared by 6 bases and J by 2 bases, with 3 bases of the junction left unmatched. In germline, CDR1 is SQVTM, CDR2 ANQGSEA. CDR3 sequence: CSVNRGQETQYF. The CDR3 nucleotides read TGCAGCGTGAACAGGGGACAAGAGACCCAGTACTTC.

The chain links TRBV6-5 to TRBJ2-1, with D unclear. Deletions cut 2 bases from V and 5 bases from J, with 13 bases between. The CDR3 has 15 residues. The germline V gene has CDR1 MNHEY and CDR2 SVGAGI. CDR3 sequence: CASSYTLLTHNEQFF. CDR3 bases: TGTGCCAGCAGTTACACACTATTAACACACAATGAGCAGTTCTTC.

This CDR3 is CASSFGNRGPTDTQYF. For the CDR3, the DNA is TGCGCCAGCAGCTTCGGAAACAGGGGCCCCACAGATACGCAGTATTTT. The chain combines TRBV5-1 with TRBJ2-3; 7 bases match TRBD1. In germline, CDR1 is SGHRS, CDR2 YFSETQ. Trimming cost V 2 bases and J 2 bases; bases outside gene matches: 8. The CDR3 is made up of 16 amino acids.

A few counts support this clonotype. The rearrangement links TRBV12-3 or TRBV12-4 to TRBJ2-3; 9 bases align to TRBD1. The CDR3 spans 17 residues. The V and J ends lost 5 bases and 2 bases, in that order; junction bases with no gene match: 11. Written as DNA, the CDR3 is TGTGCCAGCAGTCCGGAAGGGACAGGGCGGTCCACAGATACGCAGTATTTT. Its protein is CASSPEGTGRSTDTQYF.

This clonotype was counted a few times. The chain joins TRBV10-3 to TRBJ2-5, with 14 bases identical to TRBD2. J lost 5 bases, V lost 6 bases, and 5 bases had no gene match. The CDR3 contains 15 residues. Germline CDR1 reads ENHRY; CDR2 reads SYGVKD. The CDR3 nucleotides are TGTGCCATCAGGGGGACTAGCGGGAGTCAGGAGACCCAGTACTTC. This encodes CAIRGTSGSQETQYF.

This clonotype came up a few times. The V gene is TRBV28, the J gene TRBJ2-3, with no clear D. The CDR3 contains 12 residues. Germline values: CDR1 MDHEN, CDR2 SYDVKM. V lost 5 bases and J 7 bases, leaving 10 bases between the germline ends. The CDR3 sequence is CASSPRTNTQYF. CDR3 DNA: TGTGCCAGCAGTCCCCGCACTAATACGCAGTATTTT.

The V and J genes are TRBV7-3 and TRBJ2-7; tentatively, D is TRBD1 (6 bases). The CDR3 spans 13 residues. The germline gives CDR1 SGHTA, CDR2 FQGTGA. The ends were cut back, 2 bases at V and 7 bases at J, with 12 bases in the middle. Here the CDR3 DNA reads TGTGCCAGCAGCTTAGACAGGTCCGGGGAGCAGTACTTC. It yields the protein CASSLDRSGEQYF.

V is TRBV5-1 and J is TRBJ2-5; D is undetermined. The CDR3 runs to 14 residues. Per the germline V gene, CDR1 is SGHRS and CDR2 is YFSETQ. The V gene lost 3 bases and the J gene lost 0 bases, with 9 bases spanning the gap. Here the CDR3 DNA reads TGCGCCAGCAGCTCACGGCAGAACCAAGAGACCCAGTACTTC. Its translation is CASSSRQNQETQYF.

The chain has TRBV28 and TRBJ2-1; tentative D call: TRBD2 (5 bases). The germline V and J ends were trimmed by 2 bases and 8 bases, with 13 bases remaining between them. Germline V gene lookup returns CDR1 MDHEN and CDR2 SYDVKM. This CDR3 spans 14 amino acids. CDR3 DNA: TGTGCCAGCAGTTTACGGGGAGAGAACGATGAGCAGTTCTTC. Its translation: CASSLRGENDEQFF.

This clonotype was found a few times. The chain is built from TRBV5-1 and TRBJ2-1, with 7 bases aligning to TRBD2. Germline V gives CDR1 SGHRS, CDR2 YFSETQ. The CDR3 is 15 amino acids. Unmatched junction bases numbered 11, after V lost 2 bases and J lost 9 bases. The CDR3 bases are TGCGCCAGCAGCTTTGGGGGGAGGGCCGCCATTGAGCAGTTCTTC. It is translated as CASSFGGRAAIEQFF. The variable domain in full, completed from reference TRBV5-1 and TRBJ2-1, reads KAGVTQTPRYLIKTRGQQVTLSCSPISGHRSVSWYQQTPGQGLQFLFEYFSETQRNKGNFPGRFSGRQFSNSRSEMNVSTLELGDSALYLCASSFGGRAAIEQFFGPGTRLTVL.

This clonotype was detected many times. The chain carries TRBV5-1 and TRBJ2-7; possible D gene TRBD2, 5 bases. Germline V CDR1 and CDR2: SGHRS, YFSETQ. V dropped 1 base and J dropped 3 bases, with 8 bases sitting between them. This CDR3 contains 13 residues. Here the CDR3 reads CASSLTRDYEQYF. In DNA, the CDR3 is TGCGCCAGCAGCTTGACTAGGGACTACGAGCAGTACTTC.

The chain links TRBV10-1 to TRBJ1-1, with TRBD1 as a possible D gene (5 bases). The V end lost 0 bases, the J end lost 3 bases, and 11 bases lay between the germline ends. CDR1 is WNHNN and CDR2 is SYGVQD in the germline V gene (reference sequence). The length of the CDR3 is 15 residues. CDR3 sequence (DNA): TGCGCCAGCAGTGAGTCGGGGGTCTCCGACACTGAAGCTTTCTTT. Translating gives CASSESGVSDTEAFF.